These 22 T cell receptor beta chains came from one sample sequenced in a study of OX40 agonist ivuxolimab in advanced cancers. TCRdb's copy holds only in-frame clones and misses some; the assay was immunoSEQ multiplex PCR. The sample lists about 45,000 clones, roughly 93% occurring once. This sample comprised CD4+ or CD8+ T cells sorted from blood, obtained in a trial of the OX40 agonist ivuxolimab. Receptors were obtained from an adult with an advanced solid tumor such as melanoma, head and neck, liver or kidney cancer.

The gene calls are TRBV27 and TRBJ2-7; D perhaps matches TRBD2 (5 bases). The CDR3 runs to 13 residues. Germline CDR1 reads MNHEY; CDR2 reads SMNVEV (reference sequence). V gave up 2 bases and J gave up 2 bases, with 7 bases separating them. The CDR3 region is CASSLTGAYEQYF. The DNA of the CDR3 is TGTGCCAGCAGTTTAACCGGGGCCTACGAGCAGTACTTC.

The V gene is TRBV9, the J gene TRBJ2-5; 11 bases agree with TRBD2. The germline V gene encodes CDR1 SGDLS and CDR2 YYNGEE. V gave up 0 bases and J gave up 1 base; unmatched junction bases: 5. The CDR3 consists of 17 residues. CDR3 loop: CASSVATSGGLQETQYF. The CDR3 DNA is TGTGCCAGCAGCGTAGCCACTAGCGGGGGCCTCCAAGAGACCCAGTACTTC.

This chain connects TRBV19 to TRBJ1-1; the D gene is possibly TRBD1 (5 bases). The germline V gene encodes CDR1 LNHDA and CDR2 SQIVND (reference sequence). The CDR3 consists of 14 residues. V gave up 10 bases and J gave up 3 bases, with 18 bases separating them. CDR3 nucleotides: TGTGCCACTCGAGCCAACGCGGGACACACTGAAGCTTTCTTT. Translated: CATRANAGHTEAFF.

The chain's CDR3 is CASSFGGQWLANYGYTF. CDR3 DNA sequence: TGTGCCAGCAGTTTTGGGGGACAGTGGCTAGCTAACTATGGCTACACCTTC. The V call is TRBV28, the J call TRBJ1-2, with TRBD1 matching 7 bases. V shed 3 bases and J 0 bases; nucleotides not matched to a gene: 10. CDR1 and CDR2 (germline): MDHEN, SYDVKM. CDR3 size: 17 residues.

V usage is TRBV4-2 and J usage is TRBJ1-6, with 8 bases identical to TRBD1. V trimming: 0 bases; J trimming: 10 bases; junction bases outside the gene matches: 5. Germline-derived CDR1 and CDR2 are LGHNA and YNFKEQ. CDR3 length equals 15 residues. CDR3 region: CASSQERQGLSPLHF. CDR3 nucleotides: TGTGCCAGCAGCCAAGAGAGACAGGGGCTCTCACCCCTCCACTTT.

This chain connects TRBV28 to TRBJ2-7, with D maybe TRBD2 (6 bases). V was shortened by 11 bases and J by 6 bases, with 20 bases between the two germline ends. Looked up from germline, CDR1 is MDHEN and CDR2 is SYDVKM. The CDR3 has 13 residues. In nucleotides, the CDR3 is TGTGCCTCGGGGGACGGGGCGACCTCCGAGCAGTACTTC. Translating gives CASGDGATSEQYF.

CDR3 bases: TGTGCCAGCAGCTTGGCCCCACCACCCTACGAGCAGTACTTC. Translated: CASSLAPPPYEQYF. J is TRBJ2-7 and V is TRBV5-5; D call uncertain. The CDR3 totals 14 residues. V was shortened by 0 bases and J by 2 bases, with 9 bases between the two germline ends. Germline CDR1 reads SGHKS; CDR2 reads YYEKEE (reference sequence). Using reference TRBV5-5 and TRBJ2-7 for the parts outside the CDR3, the full variable domain is DAGVTQSPTHLIKTRGQQVTLRCSPISGHKSVSWYQQVLGQGPQFIFQYYEKEERGRGNFPDRFSARQFPNYSSELNVNALLLGDSALYLCASSLAPPPYEQYFGPGTRLTVT.

The chain employs TRBV5-1 and TRBJ2-3; 7 positions match TRBD1. This CDR3 is 13 amino acids long. The V segment lost 9 bases and the J segment 2 bases; nucleotides outside the gene matches: 6. CDR1 is SGHRS, CDR2 YFSETQ, per germline. The DNA of the CDR3 is TGCGCCAACCGGGACAGCTACACAGATACGCAGTATTTT. Its protein is CANRDSYTDTQYF.

The chain recombines TRBV28 with TRBJ1-2; possibly TRBD1 for D (5 bases). Trimming shortened V by 7 bases and J by 4 bases, and 13 bases separated the two germline ends. This CDR3 spans 13 amino acids. The germline V gene has CDR1 MDHEN and CDR2 SYDVKM. CDR3 bases: TGTGCCAGCACTTGGGACCGAGGCTATGGCTACACCTTC. This codes for CASTWDRGYGYTF.

J is TRBJ2-1 and V is TRBV27; D unresolved. Germline loops: CDR1 MNHEY, CDR2 SMNVEV (reference sequence). This CDR3 region has 11 residues. Trimming removed 3 bases from V and 7 bases from J, with 4 bases in between. The CDR3 spells CASSFLNEQFF. The CDR3 nucleotides read TGTGCCAGCAGTTTTCTTAATGAGCAGTTCTTC.

This chain uses TRBV6-5 with TRBJ2-7; no definite D call. The germline V and J ends were trimmed by 2 bases and 6 bases, with 14 bases remaining between them. Germline CDR1 and CDR2: MNHEY and SVGAGI. The CDR3 extends over 14 amino acids. The CDR3 bases are TGTGCCAGCAGTTACCTGTATCCCCCTGCCGAGCAGTACTTC. It translates to CASSYLYPPAEQYF.

The chain joins TRBV27 to TRBJ2-7; the match to TRBD2 covers 7 bases. The V gene's germline CDR1 is MNHEY and CDR2 SMNVEV (reference sequence). The CDR3 sequence is 15 residues long. V was pared by 4 bases and J by 1 base, with 7 bases of the junction left unmatched. CDR3: CASSSLPGLSYEQYF. Written as DNA, the CDR3 is TGTGCCAGCAGTTCCCTCCCGGGACTATCCTACGAGCAGTACTTC.

This clone occurred once. CDR3 loop: CASSPPTRIQPQHF. CDR3 bases: TGTGCCAGCAGTCCCCCAACCAGGATTCAGCCCCAGCATTTT. The chain carries TRBV28 and TRBJ1-5; D remains ambiguous. The V gene's germline CDR1 is MDHEN and CDR2 SYDVKM. V lost 5 bases and J 6 bases, leaving 14 bases between the germline ends. The length of the CDR3 is 14 residues.

The J gene is TRBJ2-3, the V gene TRBV9; D call uncertain. There are 13 residues in the CDR3. Per germline, CDR1 SGDLS and CDR2 YYNGEE. The V end lost 4 bases, the J end lost 3 bases, and 9 bases lay between the germline ends. CDR3: CASSYIGTDTQYF. CDR3 sequence (DNA): TGTGCCAGCAGCTACATAGGGACAGATACGCAGTATTTT.

V and J are TRBV11-2 and TRBJ2-1, with 9 bases matching TRBD2. With 5 bases clipped from V and 0 bases from J, the junction kept 11 bases outside the gene matches. This CDR3 has 18 residues. Germline CDR1 is SGHAT and CDR2 is FQNNGV. The chain's CDR3 is CASSPGGSGGSSYNEQFF. CDR3 nucleotides: TGTGCCAGCAGCCCCGGCGGGAGCGGGGGGAGCTCCTACAATGAGCAGTTCTTC.

In nucleotides, the CDR3 is TGTGCCAGCAGCTTATCCAGTTTGTGGCAAGAGACCCAGTACTTC. Protein sequence: CASSLSSLWQETQYF. J is TRBJ2-5 and V is TRBV5-4, with D uncertain. Trimming shortened V by 2 bases and J by 2 bases, and 13 bases separated the two germline ends. The CDR3 loop spans 15 amino acids. Per the germline V gene, CDR1 is SGHNT and CDR2 is YYREEE (reference sequence).

This clone was detected once. V gene TRBV4-2 combines with J gene TRBJ1-1, with 7 bases aligning to TRBD1. Germline V CDR1 and CDR2: LGHNA, YNFKEQ. V was clipped by 0 bases and J by 4 bases; unmatched bases: 5. CDR3 length: 15 residues. The CDR3 sequence is CASSQDGQGGTEAFF. The CDR3 nucleotides are TGTGCCAGCAGCCAAGACGGGCAGGGGGGCACTGAAGCTTTCTTT.

This rearrangement joins TRBV11-2 to TRBJ1-1; 10 bases align to TRBD1. Germline lookup yields CDR1 SGHAT and CDR2 FQNNGV. The J segment lost 3 bases and the V segment lost 5 bases, leaving 9 bases of the junction unmatched. The length of the CDR3 is 16 residues. CDR3 sequence (DNA): TGTGCCAGCAGCACCGGGACAGGGGAGAGGGACACTGAAGCTTTCTTT. Its translation is CASSTGTGERDTEAFF.

The V gene is TRBV7-6, the J gene TRBJ2-5, with D unresolved. Germline CDR1 and CDR2: SGHVS and FNYEAQ. Trimming pared 3 bases from V and 1 base from J, leaving 3 bases between. This CDR3 spans 12 amino acids. The CDR3, as DNA: TGTGCCAGCAGCTTCCTCCAAGAGACCCAGTACTTC. Translating gives CASSFLQETQYF.

The V call is TRBV19, the J call TRBJ2-1; perhaps TRBD2 as D (5 bases). Germline values: CDR1 LNHDA, CDR2 SQIVND (reference sequence). This CDR3 region has 16 residues. Trimming stripped 5 bases from V and 5 bases from J, with 19 bases between. CDR3 in amino acids: CASSWTLLSPDNEQFF. The DNA of the CDR3 is TGTGCCAGTAGTTGGACTCTCCTAAGTCCGGACAATGAGCAGTTCTTC.

V and J are TRBV19 and TRBJ2-7; D remains unclear. Trimming shortened V by 10 bases and J by 0 bases, and 13 bases separated the two germline ends. The length of the CDR3 is 13 residues. The germline V gene encodes CDR1 LNHDA and CDR2 SQIVND (reference sequence). CDR3 protein: CATRGPSSYEQYF. As DNA, the CDR3 is TGTGCCACCCGAGGCCCAAGCTCCTACGAGCAGTACTTC.

The chain couples TRBV5-6 to TRBJ1-5; D may be TRBD1 (6 bases). Trimming stripped 0 bases from V and 7 bases from J, with 14 bases between. Germline CDR1 reads SGHDT; CDR2 reads YYEEEE. This CDR3 is 15 amino acids long. The CDR3 DNA reads as TGTGCCAGCAGCTTGGAGGGGGTGGTCAACCAGCCCCAGCATTTT. Amino acids: CASSLEGVVNQPQHF.